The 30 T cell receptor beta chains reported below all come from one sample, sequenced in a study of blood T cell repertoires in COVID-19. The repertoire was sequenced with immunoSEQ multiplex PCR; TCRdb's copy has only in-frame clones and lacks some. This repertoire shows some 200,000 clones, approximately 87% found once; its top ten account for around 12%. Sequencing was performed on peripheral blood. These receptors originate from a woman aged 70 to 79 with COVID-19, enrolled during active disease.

CDR3 nucleotide sequence: TGTGCCAGCAGTGTCAGCGGGACAGGGACAGATACGCAGTATTTT. This translates into CASSVSGTGTDTQYF. This sequence joins TRBV25-1 and TRBJ2-3; the match to TRBD1 covers 9 bases. Looked up from germline, CDR1 is MGHDK and CDR2 is SYGVNS. Trimming removed 4 bases from V and 3 bases from J; junction bases left unmatched: 5. This CDR3 has 15 residues.

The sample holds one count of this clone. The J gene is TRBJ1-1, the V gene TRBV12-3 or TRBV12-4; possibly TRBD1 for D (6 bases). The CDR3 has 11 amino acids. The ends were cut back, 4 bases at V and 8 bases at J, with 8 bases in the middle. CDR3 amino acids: CASSSQGEAFF. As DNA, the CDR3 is TGTGCCAGCAGTTCCCAGGGGGAAGCTTTCTTT.

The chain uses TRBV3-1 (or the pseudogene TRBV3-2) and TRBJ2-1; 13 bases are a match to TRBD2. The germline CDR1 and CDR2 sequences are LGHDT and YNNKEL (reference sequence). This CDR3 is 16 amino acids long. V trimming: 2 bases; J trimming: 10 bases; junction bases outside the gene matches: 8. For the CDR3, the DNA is TGTGCCAGCAGCCAATCAAGGACTAGCGGGAGAGAAGAGCAGTTCTTC. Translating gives CASSQSRTSGREEQFF.

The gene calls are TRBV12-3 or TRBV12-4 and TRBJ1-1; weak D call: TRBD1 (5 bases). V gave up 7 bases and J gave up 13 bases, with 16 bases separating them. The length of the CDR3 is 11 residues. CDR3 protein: CASKSRGTRFF. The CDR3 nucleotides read TGTGCCAGCAAATCCCGGGGGACGCGTTTCTTT.

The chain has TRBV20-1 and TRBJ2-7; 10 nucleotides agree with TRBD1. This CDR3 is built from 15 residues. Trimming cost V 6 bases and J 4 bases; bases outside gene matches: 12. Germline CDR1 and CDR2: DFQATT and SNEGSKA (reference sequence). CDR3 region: CSASGETGGIYEQYF. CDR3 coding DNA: TGCAGTGCCAGTGGGGAGACAGGGGGCATTTACGAGCAGTACTTC.

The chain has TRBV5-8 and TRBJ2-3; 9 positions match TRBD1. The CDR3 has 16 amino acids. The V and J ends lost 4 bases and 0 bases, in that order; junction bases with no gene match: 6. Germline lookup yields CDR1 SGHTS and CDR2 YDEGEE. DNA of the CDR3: TGTGCCAGCAGCGTATCCGGGACAGGGAGCACAGATACGCAGTATTTT. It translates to CASSVSGTGSTDTQYF.

This CDR3 reads CASSPRTGGHGYTF. CDR3 DNA sequence: TGTGCCAGCAGCCCGAGGACAGGGGGGCACGGCTACACCTTC. This rearrangement joins TRBV7-8 to TRBJ1-2; 10 bases are shared with TRBD1. Germline-derived CDR1 and CDR2 are SGHVS and FQNEAQ. CDR3 length equals 14 residues. V gave up 5 bases and J gave up 8 bases; unmatched junction bases: 8.

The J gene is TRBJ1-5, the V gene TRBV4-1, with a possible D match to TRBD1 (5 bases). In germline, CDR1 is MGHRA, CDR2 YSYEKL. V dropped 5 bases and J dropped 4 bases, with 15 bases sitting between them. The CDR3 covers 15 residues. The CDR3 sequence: CASSTHIGVNQPQHF. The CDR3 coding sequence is TGCGCCAGCAGCACGCATATAGGGGTAAATCAGCCCCAGCATTTT.

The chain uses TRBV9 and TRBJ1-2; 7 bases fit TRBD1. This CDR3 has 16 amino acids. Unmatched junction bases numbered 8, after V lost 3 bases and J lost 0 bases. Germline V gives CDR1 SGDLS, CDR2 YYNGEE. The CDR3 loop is CASSANRDRANYGYTF. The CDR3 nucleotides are TGTGCCAGCAGCGCGAACCGGGACAGAGCTAACTATGGCTACACCTTC.

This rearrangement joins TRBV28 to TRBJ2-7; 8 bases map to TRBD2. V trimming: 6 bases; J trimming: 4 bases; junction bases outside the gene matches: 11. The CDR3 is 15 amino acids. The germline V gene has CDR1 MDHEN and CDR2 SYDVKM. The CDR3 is CASSSWTSMSYEQYF. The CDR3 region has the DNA TGTGCCAGCAGCTCATGGACTAGCATGTCGTACGAGCAGTACTTC.

Here the CDR3 reads CASSAQEQGAYGTQYF. For the CDR3, the DNA is TGTGCCAGCTCAGCGCAAGAACAGGGTGCATATGGGACCCAGTACTTC. This chain links TRBV18 with TRBJ2-5, with D possibly being TRBD1 (6 bases). Between the trimmed V and J ends, which lost 5 bases and 7 bases, there was a span of 23 bases. This CDR3 region has 16 residues. CDR1 and CDR2 from the germline V gene are KGHSH and LQKENI.

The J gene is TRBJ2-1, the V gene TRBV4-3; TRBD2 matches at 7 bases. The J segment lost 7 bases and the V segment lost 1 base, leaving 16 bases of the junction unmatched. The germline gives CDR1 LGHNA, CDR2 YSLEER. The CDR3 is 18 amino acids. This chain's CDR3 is CASSQVFFSGGGPNEQFF. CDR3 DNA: TGCGCCAGCAGCCAAGTCTTTTTTTCGGGGGGAGGGCCGAATGAGCAGTTCTTC.

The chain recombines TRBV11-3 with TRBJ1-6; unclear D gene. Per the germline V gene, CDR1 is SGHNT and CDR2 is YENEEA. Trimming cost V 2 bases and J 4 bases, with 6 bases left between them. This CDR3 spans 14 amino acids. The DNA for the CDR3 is TGTGCCAGCAGCTTATCCAGTTATAATTCACCCCTCCACTTT. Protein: CASSLSSYNSPLHF.

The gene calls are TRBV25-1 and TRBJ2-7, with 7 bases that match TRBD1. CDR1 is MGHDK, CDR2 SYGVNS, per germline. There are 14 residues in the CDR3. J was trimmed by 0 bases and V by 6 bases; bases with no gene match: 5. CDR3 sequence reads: CASRMTGSSYEQYF. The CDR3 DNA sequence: TGTGCCAGCAGGATGACAGGGAGCTCCTACGAGCAGTACTTC.

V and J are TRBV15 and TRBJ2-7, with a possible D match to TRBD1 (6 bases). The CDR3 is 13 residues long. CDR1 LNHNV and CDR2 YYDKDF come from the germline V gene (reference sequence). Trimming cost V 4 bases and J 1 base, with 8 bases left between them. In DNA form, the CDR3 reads TGTGCCACCAGCATGGGGACATCCTACGAGCAGTACTTC. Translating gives CATSMGTSYEQYF.

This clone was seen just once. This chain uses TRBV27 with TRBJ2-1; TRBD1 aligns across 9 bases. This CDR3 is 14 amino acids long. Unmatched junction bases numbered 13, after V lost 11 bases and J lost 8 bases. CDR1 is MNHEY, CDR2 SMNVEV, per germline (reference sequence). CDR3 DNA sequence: TGTGCCTACGGAGGGGGACAGGGTATGCATGAGCAGTTCTTC. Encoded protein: CAYGGGQGMHEQFF.

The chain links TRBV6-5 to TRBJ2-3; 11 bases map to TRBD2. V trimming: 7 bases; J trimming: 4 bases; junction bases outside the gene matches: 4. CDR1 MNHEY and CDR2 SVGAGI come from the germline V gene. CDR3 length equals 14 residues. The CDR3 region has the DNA TGTGCCAGCACTCTAGCGGGGGGCCCAGATACGCAGTATTTT. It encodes CASTLAGGPDTQYF.

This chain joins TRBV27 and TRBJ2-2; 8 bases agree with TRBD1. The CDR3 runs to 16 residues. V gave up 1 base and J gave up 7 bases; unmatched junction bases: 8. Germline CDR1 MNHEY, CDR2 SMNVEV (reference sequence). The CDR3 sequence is CASSLYRTGRGGELFF. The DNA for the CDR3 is TGTGCCAGCAGTTTATACCGGACAGGGCGTGGCGGGGAGCTGTTTTTT.

The CDR3 protein is CASSFRQGRIETQYF. The CDR3 DNA is TGTGCCAGCAGCTTTCGACAGGGGAGGATAGAGACCCAGTACTTC. This chain links TRBV5-5 with TRBJ2-5; 8 bases are a match to TRBD1. Trimming took 2 bases from V and 4 from J; bases not matched to a gene: 7. The CDR3 has 15 amino acids. Germline CDR1 reads SGHKS; CDR2 reads YYEKEE (reference sequence).

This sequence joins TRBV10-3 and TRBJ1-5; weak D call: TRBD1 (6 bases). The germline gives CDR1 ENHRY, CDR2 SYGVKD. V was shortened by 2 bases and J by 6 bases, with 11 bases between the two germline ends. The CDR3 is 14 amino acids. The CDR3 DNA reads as TGTGCCATCAGTGAGATTTCAGGGGTTCAGCCCCAGCATTTT. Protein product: CAISEISGVQPQHF.

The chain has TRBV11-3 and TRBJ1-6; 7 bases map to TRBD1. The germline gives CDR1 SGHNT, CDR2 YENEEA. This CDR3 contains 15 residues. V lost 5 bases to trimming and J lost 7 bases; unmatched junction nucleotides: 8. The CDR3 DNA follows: TGTGCCAGCAGCCTCGCTGCCAGGGGGAATTCACCCCTCCACTTT. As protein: CASSLAARGNSPLHF.

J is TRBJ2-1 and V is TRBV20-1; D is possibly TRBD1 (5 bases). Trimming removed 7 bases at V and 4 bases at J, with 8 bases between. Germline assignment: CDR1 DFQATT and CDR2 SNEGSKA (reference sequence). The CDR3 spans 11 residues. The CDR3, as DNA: TGCAGTGGGGGCTCTTACAATGAGCAGTTCTTC. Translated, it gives CSGGSYNEQFF.

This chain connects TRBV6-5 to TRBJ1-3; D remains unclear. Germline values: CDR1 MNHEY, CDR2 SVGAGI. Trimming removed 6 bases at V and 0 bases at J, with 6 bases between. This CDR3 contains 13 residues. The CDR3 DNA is TGTGCCAGCAGACAGTTCTCTGGAAACACCATATATTTT. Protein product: CASRQFSGNTIYF.

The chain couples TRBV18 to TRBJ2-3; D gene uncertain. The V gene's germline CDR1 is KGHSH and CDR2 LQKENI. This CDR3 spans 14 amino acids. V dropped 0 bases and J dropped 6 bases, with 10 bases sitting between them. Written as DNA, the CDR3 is TGTGCCAGCTCACCACCCTCCCTCCGGGATACGCAGTATTTT. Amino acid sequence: CASSPPSLRDTQYF.

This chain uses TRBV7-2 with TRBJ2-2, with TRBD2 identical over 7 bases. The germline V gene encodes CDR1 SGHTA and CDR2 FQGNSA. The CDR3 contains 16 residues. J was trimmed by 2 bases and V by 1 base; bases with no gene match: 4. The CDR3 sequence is CASSLGTRANTGELFF. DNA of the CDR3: TGTGCCAGCAGCTTAGGGACTAGGGCAAACACCGGGGAGCTGTTTTTT.

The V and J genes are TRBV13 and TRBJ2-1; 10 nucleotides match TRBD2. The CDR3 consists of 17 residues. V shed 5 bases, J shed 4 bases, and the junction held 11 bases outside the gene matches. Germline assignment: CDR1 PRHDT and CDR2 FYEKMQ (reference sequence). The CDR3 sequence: CASSQNRLAGEYNEQFF. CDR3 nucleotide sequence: TGTGCCAGCAGCCAAAACAGGCTAGCGGGGGAATACAATGAGCAGTTCTTC.

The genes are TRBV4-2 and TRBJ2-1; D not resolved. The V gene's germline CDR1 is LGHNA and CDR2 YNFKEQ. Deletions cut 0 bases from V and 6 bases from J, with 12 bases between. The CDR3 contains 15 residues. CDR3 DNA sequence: TGTGCCAGCAGCCAAGATGCGCAGGATGTCAATGAGCAGTTCTTC. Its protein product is CASSQDAQDVNEQFF.

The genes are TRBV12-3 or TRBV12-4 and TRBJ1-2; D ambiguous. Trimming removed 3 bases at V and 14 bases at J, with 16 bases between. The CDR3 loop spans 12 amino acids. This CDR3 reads CASSFVWTAVTF. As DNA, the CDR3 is TGTGCCAGCAGTTTTGTTTGGACTGCGGTGACCTTC.

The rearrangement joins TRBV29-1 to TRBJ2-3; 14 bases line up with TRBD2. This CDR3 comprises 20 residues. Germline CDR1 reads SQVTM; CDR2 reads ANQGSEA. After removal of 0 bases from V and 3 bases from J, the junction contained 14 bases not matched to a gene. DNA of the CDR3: TGCAGCGTTGAAGATGGTACGGGACTAGCGGGGGTAGGCGGTACAGATACGCAGTATTTT. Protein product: CSVEDGTGLAGVGGTDTQYF.

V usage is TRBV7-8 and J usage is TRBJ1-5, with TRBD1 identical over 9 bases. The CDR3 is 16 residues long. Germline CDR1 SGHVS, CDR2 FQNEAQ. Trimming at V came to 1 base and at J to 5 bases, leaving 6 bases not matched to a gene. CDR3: CASSLGGGQGHQPQHF. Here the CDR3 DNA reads TGTGCCAGCAGCTTAGGGGGGGGACAGGGACATCAGCCCCAGCATTTT.